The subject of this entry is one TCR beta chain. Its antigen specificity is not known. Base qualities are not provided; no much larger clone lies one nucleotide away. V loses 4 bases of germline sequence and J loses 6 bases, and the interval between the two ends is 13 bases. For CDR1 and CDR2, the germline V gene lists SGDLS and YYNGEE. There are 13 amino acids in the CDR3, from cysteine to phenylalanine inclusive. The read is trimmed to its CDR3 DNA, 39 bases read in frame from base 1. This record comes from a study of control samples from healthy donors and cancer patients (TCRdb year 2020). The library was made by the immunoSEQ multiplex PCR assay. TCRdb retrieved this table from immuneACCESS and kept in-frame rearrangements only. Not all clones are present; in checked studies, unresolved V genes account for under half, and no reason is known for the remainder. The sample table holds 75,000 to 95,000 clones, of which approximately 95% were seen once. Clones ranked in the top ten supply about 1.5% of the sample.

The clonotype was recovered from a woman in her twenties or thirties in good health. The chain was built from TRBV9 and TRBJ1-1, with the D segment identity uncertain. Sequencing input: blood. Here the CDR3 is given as CASSTESHAEAFF. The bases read TGTGCCAGCAGCACGGAAAGTCACGCTGAAGCTTTCTTT.